The source of this T cell receptor (beta chain) is a study of CD8+CD57+ T cells in acquired aplastic anemia. Study background: When averaged, DNA from sorted CD4+ and CD8+ cells came to 3 to 3.5 ug.

Investigators profiled TCR beta VDJ and CDR3 from genomic DNA template. TCRdb itself ran the reads through MiXCR, one entry per CDR3 protein. The sample consists of just over 400,000 distinct CDR3 sequences, about two thirds of them appearing once. About this clonotype itself: Its specificity is not known. The junction departs from germline at one end; a sequencing error may be responsible.

Findings and caveats of the study: For CD8+ Simpson's diversity, patients and controls showed no significant difference. Patients had roughly 29 CD8+ CDR3 sequences in common with controls (the shared set).

The sequence was collected from a human donor in good health, serving as a control. The material sequenced was sorted CD4+, CD8+, or CD8+CD57+ T cells (not recorded which) from PBMCs.

The CDR3 protein is CATSATTYKQHF. The CDR3 DNA follows: TGTGCCACCAGCGCGACTACCTACAAGCAGCACTTC. The gene calls are TRBV9 and TRBJ2-7; D is possibly TRBD2 (5 bases). The CDR3 runs 12 residues. CDR1 SGDLS and CDR2 YYNGEE come from the germline V gene.